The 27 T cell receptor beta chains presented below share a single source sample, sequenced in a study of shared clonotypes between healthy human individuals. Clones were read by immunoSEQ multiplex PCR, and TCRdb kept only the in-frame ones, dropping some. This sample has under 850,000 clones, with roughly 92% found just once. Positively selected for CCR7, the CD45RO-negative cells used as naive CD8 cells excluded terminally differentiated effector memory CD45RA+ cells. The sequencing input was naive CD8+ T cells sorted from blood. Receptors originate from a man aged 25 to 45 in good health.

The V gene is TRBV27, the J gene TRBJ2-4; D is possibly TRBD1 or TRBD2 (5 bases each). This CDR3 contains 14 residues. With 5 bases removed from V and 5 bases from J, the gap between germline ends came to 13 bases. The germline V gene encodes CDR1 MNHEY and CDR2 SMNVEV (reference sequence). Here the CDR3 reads CASSTKRGENIQYF. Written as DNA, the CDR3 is TGTGCCAGCAGTACCAAACGAGGGGAAAACATTCAGTACTTC.

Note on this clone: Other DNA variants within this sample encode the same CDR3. The CDR3 coding sequence is TGCGCCAGCAGCCAAGATCGGGGGTCCTACGAGCAGTACTTC. This codes for CASSQDRGSYEQYF. This chain uses TRBV4-3 with TRBJ2-7; D is perhaps TRBD2 (6 bases). The V and J ends lost 0 bases and 1 base respectively, with 7 bases between them. CDR1 and CDR2 from the germline V gene are LGHNA and YSLEER. The CDR3 spans 14 residues.

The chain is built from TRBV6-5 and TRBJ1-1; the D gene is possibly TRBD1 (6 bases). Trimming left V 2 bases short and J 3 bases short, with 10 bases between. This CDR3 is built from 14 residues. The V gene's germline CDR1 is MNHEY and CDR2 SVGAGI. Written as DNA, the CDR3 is TGTGCCAGCAGTTACGGGAGGGGGTACACTGAAGCTTTCTTT. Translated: CASSYGRGYTEAFF.

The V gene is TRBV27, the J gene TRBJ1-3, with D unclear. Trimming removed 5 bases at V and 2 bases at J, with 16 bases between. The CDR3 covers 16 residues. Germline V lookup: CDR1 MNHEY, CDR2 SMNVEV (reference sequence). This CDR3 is CASSGPPGFAGNTIYF. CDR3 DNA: TGTGCCAGCAGTGGCCCCCCGGGGTTTGCTGGAAACACCATATATTTT.

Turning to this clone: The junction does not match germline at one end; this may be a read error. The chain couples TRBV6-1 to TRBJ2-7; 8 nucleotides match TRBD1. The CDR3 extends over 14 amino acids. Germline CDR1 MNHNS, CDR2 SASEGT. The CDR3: CASREDRGSYEQYF. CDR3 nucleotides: TGTGCCAGCAGAGAAGACAGGGGTTCGTACGAGCAGTACTTC.

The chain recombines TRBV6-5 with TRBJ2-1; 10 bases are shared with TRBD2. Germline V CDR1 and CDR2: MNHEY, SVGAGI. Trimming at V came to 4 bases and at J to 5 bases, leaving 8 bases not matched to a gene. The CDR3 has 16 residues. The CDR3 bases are TGTGCCAGCAGTTGGAATCTAGCGGGAGCTGACAATGAGCAGTTCTTC. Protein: CASSWNLAGADNEQFF.

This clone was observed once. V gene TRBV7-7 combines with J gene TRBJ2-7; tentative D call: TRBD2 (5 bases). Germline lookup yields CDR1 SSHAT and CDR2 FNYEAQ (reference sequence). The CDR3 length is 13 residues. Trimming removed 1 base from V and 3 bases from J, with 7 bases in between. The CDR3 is CASSLEEGYEQYF. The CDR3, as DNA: TGTGCCAGCAGCTTAGAAGAGGGCTACGAGCAGTACTTC.

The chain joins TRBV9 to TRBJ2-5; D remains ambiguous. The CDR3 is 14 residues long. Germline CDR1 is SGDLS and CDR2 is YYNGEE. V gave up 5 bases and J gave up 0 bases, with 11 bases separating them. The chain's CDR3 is CASSARGYQETQYF. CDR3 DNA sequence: TGTGCCAGCAGTGCTCGTGGGTACCAAGAGACCCAGTACTTC.

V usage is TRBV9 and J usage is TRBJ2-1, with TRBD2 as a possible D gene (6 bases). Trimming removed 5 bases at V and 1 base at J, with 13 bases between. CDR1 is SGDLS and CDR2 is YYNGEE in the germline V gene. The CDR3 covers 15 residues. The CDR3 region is CASSLGGPSYNEQFF. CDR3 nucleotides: TGTGCCAGCAGTTTAGGAGGGCCTTCCTACAATGAGCAGTTCTTC.

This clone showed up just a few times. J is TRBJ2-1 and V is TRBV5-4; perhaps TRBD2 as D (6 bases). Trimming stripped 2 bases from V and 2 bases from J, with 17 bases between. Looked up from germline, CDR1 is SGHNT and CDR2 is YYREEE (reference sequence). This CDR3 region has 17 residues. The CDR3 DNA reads TGTGCCAGCAGCTTCGGGTTGCGGGATTCGACCTACAATGAGCAGTTCTTC. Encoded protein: CASSFGLRDSTYNEQFF.

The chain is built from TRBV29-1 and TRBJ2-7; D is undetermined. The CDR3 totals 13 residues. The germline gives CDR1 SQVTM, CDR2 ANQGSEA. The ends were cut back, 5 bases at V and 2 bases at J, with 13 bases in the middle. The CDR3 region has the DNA TGCAGCGTTCAATTTCCGAATACCTACGAGCAGTACTTC. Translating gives CSVQFPNTYEQYF.

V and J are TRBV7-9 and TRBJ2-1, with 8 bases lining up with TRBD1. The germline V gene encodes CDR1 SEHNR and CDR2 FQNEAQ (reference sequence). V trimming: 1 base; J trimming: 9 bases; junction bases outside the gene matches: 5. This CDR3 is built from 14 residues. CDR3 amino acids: CASSLGTGIFEQFF. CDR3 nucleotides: TGTGCCAGCAGCTTAGGGACAGGGATTTTTGAGCAGTTCTTC.

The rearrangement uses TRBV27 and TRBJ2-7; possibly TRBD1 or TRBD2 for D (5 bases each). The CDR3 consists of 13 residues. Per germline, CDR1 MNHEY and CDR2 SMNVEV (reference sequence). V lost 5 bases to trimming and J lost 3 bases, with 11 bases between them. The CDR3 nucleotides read TGTGCCAGCAGTAACCGGGACCTCTACGAGCAGTACTTC. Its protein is CASSNRDLYEQYF.

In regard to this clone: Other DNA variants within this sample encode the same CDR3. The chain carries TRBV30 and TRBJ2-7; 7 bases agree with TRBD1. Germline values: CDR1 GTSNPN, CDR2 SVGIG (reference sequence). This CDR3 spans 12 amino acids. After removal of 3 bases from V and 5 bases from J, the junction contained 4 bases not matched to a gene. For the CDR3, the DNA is TGTGCCTGGAGCCGCACAGGGGACGAGCAGTACTTC. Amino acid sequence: CAWSRTGDEQYF.

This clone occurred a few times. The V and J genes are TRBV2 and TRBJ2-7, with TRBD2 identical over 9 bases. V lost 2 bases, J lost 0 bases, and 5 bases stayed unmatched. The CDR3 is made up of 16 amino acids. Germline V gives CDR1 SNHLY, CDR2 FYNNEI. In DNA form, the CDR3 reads TGTGCCAGCAGTGAATTACTAGCGGGCTTCTCCTACGAGCAGTACTTC. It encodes CASSELLAGFSYEQYF.

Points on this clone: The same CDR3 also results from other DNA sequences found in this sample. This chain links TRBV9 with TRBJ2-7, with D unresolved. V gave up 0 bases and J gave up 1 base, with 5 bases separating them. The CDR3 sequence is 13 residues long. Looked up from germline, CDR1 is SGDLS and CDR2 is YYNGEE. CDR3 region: CASSVDVSYEQYF. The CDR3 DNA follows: TGTGCCAGCAGCGTAGACGTATCCTACGAGCAGTACTTC.

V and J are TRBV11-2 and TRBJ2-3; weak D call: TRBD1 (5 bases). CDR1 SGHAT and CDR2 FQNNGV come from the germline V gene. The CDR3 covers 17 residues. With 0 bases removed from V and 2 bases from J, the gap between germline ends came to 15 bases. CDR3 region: CASSLETHRTHTDTQYF. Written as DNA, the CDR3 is TGTGCCAGCAGCTTAGAAACCCACAGGACCCACACAGATACGCAGTATTTT.

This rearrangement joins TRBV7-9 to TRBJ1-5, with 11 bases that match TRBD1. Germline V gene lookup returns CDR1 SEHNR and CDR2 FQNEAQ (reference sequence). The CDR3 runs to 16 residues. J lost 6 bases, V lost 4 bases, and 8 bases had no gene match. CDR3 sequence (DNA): TGTGCCAGCAGCTCAGAGGACAGGGGGCCGTCTCAGCCCCAGCATTTT. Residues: CASSSEDRGPSQPQHF.

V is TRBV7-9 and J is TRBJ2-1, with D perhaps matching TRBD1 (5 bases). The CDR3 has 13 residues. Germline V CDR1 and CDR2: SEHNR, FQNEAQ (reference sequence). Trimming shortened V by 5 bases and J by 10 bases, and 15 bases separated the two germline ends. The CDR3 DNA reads TGTGCCAGCAGCGATAGGGGTTTGGGCGAGCAGTTCTTC. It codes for CASSDRGLGEQFF.

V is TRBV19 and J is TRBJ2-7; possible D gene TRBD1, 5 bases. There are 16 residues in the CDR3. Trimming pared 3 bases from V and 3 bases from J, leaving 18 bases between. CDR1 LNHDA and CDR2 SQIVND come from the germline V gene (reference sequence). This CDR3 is CASSIGAVNWDYEQYF. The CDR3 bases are TGTGCCAGTAGTATTGGGGCGGTCAATTGGGACTACGAGCAGTACTTC.

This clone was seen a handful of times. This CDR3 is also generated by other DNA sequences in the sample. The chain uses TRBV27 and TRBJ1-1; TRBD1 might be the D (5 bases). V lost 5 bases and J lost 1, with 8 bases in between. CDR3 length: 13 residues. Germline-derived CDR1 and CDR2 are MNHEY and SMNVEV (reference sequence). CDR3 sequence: CASSPTGNTEAFF. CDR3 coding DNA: TGTGCCAGCAGTCCTACAGGGAACACTGAAGCTTTCTTT.

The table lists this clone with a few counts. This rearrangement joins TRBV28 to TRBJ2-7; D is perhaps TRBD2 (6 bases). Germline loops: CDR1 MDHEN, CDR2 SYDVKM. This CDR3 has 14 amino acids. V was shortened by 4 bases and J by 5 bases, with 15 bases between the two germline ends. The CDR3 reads CASSWLEGSNEQYF. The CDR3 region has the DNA TGTGCCAGCAGTTGGCTGGAGGGTTCGAACGAGCAGTACTTC.

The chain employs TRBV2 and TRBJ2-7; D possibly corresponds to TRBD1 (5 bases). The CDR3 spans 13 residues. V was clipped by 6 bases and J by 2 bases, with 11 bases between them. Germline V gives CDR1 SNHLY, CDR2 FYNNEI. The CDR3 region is CASRPRDAYEQYF. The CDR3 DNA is TGTGCCAGCAGACCCAGGGATGCCTACGAGCAGTACTTC.

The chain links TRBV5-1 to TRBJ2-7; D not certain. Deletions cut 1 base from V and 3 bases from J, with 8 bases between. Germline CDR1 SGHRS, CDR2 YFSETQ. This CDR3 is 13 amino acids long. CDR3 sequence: CASSLWQNYEQYF. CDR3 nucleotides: TGCGCCAGCAGCTTGTGGCAGAACTACGAGCAGTACTTC.

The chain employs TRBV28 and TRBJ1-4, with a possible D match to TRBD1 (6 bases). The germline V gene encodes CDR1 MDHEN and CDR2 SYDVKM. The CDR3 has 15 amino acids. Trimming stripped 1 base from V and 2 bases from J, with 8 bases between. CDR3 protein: CASSLSGATNEKLFF. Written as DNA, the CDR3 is TGTGCCAGCAGTTTATCAGGGGCGACTAATGAAAAACTGTTTTTT.

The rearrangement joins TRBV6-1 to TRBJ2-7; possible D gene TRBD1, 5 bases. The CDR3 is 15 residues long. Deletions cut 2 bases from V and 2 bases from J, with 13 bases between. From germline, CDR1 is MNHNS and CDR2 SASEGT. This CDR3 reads CASSERRQGTYEQYF. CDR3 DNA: TGTGCCAGCAGTGAAAGGCGGCAGGGTACCTACGAGCAGTACTTC.

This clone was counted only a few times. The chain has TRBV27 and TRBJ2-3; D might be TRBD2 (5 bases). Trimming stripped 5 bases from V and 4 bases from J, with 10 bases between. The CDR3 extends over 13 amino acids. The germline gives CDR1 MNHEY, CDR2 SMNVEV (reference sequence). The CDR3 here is CASSPRVPDTQYF. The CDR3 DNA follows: TGTGCCAGCAGTCCGCGGGTTCCAGATACGCAGTATTTT.